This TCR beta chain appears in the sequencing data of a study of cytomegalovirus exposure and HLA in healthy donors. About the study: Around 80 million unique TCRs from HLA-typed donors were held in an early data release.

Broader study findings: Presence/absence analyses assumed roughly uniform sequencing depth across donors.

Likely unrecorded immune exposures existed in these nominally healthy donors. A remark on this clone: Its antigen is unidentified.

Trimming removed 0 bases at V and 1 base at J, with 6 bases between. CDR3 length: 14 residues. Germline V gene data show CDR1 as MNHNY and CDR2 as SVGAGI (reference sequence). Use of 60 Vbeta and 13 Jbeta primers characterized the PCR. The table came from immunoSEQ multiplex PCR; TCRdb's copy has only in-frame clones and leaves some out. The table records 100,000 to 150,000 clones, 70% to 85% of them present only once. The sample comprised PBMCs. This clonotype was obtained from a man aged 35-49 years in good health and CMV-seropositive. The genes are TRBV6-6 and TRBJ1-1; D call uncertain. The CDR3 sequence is CASSYSPRNTEAFF. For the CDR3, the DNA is TGTGCCAGCAGTTACTCCCCGCGGAACACTGAAGCTTTCTTT.